This T cell receptor beta chain comes out of a study of T cell repertoires in cytomegalovirus infection (dated by TCRdb to between 2017 and 2020). Regarding the complete study: Donor HLA type was relevant to the analysis, because carriage of CMV infection together with the matching HLA type was indicated by public TCR beta signatures.

TCRdb shows the sequencer as Illumina HiSeq 1500. The public reads were run again by TCRdb, first through fastp at Q25 and then through MiXCR, and only productive beta chains were kept. Every CDR3 protein is listed once, alongside the most common genes and DNA of its rows. The sample profile shows approximately 200,000 distinct CDR3 sequences; about 30% of them were found once. Approximately 31% of the sample comes from the top ten. About this clonotype itself: Which antigen it targets is not known. No much larger clone is present one base from it, and per-base qualities are unavailable.

What the work shows at the level of the full study, not this receptor alone: The ex vivo response was dominated by HLA-C-restricted CMV-specific TCR beta clonotypes, which also provided the single most frequent clonotype in two of eight donors. Cumulative frequency of public TCR beta family members discriminated carriers of CMV infection plus the relevant HLA type in this cohort and an independent roughly 330-donor cohort.

The CDR3 has 15 amino acids, counting the end cysteine and phenylalanine. Only CDR3 DNA remains: 45 bases, in frame from the first base. V and J are truncated by 5 bases and 0 bases respectively, leaving an intervening sequence of 13 bases. Taken from the germline V gene, the CDR1 and CDR2 loops are SGHTA and FQGNSA. The receptor was derived from a human donor in good health (CMV status not recorded). Some clones in this sample may be carry-over from other donors' samples. The chain joins TRBV7-2 to TRBJ1-1; TRBD1 is perhaps the D gene, given 6 matching bases. Sequenced input: PBMCs. The CDR3 amino acid sequence is: CASSPDSGVNTEAFF. The DNA sequence follows: TGTGCCAGCAGCCCGGACAGCGGTGTGAACACTGAAGCTTTCTTT.